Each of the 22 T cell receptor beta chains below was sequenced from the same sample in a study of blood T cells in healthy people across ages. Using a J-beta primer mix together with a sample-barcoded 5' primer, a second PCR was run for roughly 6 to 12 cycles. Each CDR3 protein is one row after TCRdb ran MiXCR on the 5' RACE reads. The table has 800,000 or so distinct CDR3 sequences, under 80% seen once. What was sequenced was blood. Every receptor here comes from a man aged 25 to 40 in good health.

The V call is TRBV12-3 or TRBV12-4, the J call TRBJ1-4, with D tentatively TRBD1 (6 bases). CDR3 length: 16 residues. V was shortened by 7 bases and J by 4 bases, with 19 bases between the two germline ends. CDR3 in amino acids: CASNPGGAGSNEKLFF. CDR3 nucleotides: TGTGCCAGCAATCCTGGGGGGGCAGGAAGTAATGAAAAACTGTTTTTT.

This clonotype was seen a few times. The DNA of the CDR3 is TGTGCCAGCAGACTCCTTGACGGATACGAGCAGTACTTC. Translating gives CASRLLDGYEQYF. The rearrangement joins TRBV27 to TRBJ2-7, with D uncertain. Germline values: CDR1 MNHEY, CDR2 SMNVEV (reference sequence). The CDR3 totals 13 residues. Trimming took off 6 bases at V and 4 bases at J, with 13 bases between the two ends.

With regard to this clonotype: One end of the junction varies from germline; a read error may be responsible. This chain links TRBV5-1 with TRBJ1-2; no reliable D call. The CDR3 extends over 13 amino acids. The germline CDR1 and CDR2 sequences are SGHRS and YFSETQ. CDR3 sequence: CASSLDRNYGHTF. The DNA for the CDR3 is TGCGCCAGCAGCTTGGACAGAAACTATGGCCACACCTTC.

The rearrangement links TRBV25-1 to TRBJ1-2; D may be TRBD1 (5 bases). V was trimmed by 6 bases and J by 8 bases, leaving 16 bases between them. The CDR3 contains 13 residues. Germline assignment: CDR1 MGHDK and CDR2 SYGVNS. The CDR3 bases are TGTGCCAGCAGCCTCCCGGGGGGTGGCGGCTACACCTTC. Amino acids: CASSLPGGGGYTF.

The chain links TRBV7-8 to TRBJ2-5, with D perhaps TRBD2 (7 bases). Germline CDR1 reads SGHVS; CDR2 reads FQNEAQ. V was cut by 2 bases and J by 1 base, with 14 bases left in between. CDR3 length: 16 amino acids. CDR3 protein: CASSLRGTIPQETQYF. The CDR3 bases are TGTGCCAGCAGCTTAAGGGGGACTATACCCCAAGAGACCCAGTACTTC. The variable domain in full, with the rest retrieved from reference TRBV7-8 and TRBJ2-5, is GAGVSQSPRYKVAKRGQDVALRCDPISGHVSLFWYQQALGQGPEFLTYFQNEAQLDKSGLPSDRFFAERPEGSVSTLKIQRTQQEDSAVYLCASSLRGTIPQETQYFGPGTRLLVL.

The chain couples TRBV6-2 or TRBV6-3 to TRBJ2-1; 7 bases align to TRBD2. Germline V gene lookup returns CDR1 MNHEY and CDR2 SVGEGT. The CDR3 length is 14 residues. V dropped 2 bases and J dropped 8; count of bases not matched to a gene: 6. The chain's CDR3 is CASSYGEGLDEQFF. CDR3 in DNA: TGTGCCAGCAGTTACGGGGAGGGGTTGGATGAGCAGTTCTTC.

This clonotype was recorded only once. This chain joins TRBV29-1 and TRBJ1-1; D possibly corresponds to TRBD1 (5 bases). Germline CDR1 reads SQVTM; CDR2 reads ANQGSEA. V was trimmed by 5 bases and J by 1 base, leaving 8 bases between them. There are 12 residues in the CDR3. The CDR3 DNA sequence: TGCAGCGTTACCCAGGGGAACACTGAAGCTTTCTTT. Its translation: CSVTQGNTEAFF.

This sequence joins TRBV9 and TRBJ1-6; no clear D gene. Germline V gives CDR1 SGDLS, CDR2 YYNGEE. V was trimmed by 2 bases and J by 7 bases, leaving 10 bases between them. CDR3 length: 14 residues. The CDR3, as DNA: TGTGCCAGCAGCGTCCGGATGGGCAATTCACCCCTCCACTTT. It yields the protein CASSVRMGNSPLHF.

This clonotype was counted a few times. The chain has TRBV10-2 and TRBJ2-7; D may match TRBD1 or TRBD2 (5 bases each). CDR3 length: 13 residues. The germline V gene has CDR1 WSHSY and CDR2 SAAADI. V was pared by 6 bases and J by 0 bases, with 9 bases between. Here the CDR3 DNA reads TGCGCCAGCAGAGCCGGGACCTCCTACGAGCAGTACTTC. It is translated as CASRAGTSYEQYF.

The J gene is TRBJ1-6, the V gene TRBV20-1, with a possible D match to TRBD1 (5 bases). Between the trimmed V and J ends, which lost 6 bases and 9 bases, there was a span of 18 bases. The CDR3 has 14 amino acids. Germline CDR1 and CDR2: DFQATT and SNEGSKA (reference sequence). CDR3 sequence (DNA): TGCAGTGCCCCGGCGGGGGGTGAGGTTTCACCCCTCCACTTT. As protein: CSAPAGGEVSPLHF.

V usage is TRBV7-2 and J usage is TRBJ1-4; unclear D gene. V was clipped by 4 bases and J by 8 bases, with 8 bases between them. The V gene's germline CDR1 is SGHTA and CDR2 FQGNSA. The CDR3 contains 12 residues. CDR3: CASSSASEKLFF. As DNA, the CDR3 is TGTGCCAGCAGCTCAGCTTCAGAAAAACTGTTTTTT.

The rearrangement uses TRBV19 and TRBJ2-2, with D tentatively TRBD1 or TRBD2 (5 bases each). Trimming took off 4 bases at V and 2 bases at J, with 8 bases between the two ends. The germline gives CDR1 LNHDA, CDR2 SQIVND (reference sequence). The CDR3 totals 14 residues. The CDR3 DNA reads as TGTGCCAGTAGTACGGGACCAAACACCGGGGAGCTGTTTTTT. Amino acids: CASSTGPNTGELFF.

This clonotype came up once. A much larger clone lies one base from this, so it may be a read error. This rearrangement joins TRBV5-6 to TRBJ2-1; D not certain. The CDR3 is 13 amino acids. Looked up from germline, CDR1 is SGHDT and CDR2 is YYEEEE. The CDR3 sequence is CAGSLQFTDEQFF. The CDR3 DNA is TGTGCCGGCAGCTTGCAGTTTACGGATGAGCAGTTCTTC.

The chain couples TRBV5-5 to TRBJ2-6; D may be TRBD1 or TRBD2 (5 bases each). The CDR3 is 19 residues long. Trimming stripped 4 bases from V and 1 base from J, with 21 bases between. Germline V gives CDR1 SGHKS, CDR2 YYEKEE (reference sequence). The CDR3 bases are TGTGCCAGCAGCCGGGACCTTCAAAATATGCCTTCTGGGGCCAACGTCCTGACTTTC. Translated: CASSRDLQNMPSGANVLTF.

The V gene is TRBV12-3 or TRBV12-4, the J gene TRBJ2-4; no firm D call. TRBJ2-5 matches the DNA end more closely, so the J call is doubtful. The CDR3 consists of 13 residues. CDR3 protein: CASTPKEAQTQYF. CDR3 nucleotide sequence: TGTGCCAGCACCCCCAAGGAAGCTCAGACCCAGTACTTC.

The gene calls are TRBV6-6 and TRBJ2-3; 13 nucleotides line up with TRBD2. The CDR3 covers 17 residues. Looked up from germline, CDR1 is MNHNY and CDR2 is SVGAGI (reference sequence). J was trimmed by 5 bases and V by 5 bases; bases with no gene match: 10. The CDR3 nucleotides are TGTGCCAGCAGTCCCGCGACTAGCGGGGGGCCCTTAGATACGCAGTATTTT. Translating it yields CASSPATSGGPLDTQYF.

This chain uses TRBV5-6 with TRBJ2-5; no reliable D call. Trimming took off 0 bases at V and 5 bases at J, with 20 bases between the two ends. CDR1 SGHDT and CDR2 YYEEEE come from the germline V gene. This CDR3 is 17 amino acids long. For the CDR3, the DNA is TGTGCCAGCAGCTTGGGTCTGTTCGGGTCGAGTGTGGAGACCCAGTACTTC. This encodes CASSLGLFGSSVETQYF.

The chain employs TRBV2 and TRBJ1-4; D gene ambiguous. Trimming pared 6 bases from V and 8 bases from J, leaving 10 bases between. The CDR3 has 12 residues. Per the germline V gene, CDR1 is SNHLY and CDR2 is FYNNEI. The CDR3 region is CASRRIMEKLFF. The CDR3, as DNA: TGTGCCAGCAGACGGATCATGGAAAAACTGTTTTTT.

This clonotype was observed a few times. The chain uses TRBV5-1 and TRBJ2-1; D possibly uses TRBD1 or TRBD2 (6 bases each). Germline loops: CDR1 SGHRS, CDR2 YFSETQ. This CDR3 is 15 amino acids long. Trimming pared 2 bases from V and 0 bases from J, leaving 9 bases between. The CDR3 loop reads CASSFRGASYNEQFF. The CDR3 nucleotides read TGCGCCAGCAGCTTTAGGGGGGCCTCCTACAATGAGCAGTTCTTC.

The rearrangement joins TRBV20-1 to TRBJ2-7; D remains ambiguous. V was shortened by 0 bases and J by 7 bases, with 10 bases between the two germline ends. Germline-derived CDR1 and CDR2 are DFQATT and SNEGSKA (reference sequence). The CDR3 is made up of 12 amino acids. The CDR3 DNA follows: TGCAGTGCTAGAGATCGACCGAGGGAGCAGTACTTC. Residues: CSARDRPREQYF.

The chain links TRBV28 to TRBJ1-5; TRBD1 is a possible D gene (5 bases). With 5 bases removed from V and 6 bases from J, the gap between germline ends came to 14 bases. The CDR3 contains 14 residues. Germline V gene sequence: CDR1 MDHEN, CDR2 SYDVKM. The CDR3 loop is CASSPWGRGQPQHF. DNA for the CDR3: TGTGCCAGCAGTCCATGGGGTAGGGGTCAGCCCCAGCATTTT.

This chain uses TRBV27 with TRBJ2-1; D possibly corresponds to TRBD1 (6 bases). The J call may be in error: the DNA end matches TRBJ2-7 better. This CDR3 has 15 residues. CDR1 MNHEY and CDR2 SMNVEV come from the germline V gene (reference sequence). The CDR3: CASSYIAMGDNEQYF. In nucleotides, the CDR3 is TGTGCCAGCAGTTATATCGCCATGGGGGACAATGAGCAGTACTTC.